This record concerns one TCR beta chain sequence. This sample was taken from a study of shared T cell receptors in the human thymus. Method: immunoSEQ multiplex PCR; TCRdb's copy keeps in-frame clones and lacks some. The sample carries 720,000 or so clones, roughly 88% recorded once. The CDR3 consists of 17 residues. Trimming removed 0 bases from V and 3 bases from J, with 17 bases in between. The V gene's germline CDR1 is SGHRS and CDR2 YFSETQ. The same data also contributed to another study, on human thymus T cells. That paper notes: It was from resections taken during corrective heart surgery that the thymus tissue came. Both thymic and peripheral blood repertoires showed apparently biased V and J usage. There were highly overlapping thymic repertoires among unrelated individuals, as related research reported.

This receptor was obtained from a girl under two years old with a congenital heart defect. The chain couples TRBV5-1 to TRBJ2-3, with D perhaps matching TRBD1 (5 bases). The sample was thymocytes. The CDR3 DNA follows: TGCGCCAGCAGCTTGGAGAGGTGGGGCGGAGCGACAGATACGCAGTATTTT. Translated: CASSLERWGGATDTQYF.